Following are 10 T cell receptor beta chains from one sample sequenced in a study of shared T cell receptors in the human thymus. Method: immunoSEQ multiplex PCR; TCRdb's copy keeps in-frame clones and lacks some. The sample contains 540,000 or so clones, 78% of which appear only once. This sample was shared with a second study, whose subject was human thymus T cells.

What was sequenced was thymocytes. The receptors stem from a boy younger than two with a congenital heart defect.

This clone was counted between two and nine times. J is TRBJ1-4 and V is TRBV4-1; tentative D call: TRBD1 (6 bases). Germline assignment: CDR1 MGHRA and CDR2 YSYEKL. The V and J ends lost 1 base and 10 bases respectively, with 13 bases between them. CDR3 size: 14 residues. CDR3 coding DNA: TGCGCCAGCAGCCAAGGCCCCGGGACACCAAAACTGTTTTTT. Translating it yields CASSQGPGTPKLFF.

The chain uses TRBV7-2 and TRBJ2-5, with 12 bases aligning to TRBD2. This CDR3 spans 18 amino acids. V shed 0 bases, J shed 2 bases, and the junction held 7 bases outside the gene matches. Germline V gene lookup returns CDR1 SGHTA and CDR2 FQGNSA. The CDR3 coding sequence is TGTGCCAGCAGCTTAGCGGCTAGCGGGAGGGGGGAACAAGAGACCCAGTACTTC. Its protein is CASSLAASGRGEQETQYF.

This rearrangement joins TRBV5-1 to TRBJ2-5, with TRBD1 matching over 8 bases. Trimming removed 4 bases from V and 1 base from J; junction bases left unmatched: 3. The CDR3 extends over 14 amino acids. Germline assignment: CDR1 SGHRS and CDR2 YFSETQ. CDR3 DNA sequence: TGCGCCAGCAGCAGCGGACAGGGCCAAGAGACCCAGTACTTC. Protein sequence: CASSSGQGQETQYF.

V gene TRBV7-9 combines with J gene TRBJ2-5, with a possible D match to TRBD1 (6 bases). This CDR3 has 16 residues. Trimming took off 5 bases at V and 4 bases at J, with 20 bases between the two ends. The germline gives CDR1 SEHNR, CDR2 FQNEAQ (reference sequence). The CDR3 reads CASSRLGDGGGETQYF. As DNA, the CDR3 is TGTGCCAGCAGCCGACTGGGTGATGGGGGCGGAGAGACCCAGTACTTC.

This chain connects TRBV7-6 to TRBJ2-2; D uncertain. Germline V gene data show CDR1 as SGHVS and CDR2 as FNYEAQ. Trimming pared 2 bases from V and 7 bases from J, leaving 11 bases between. The CDR3 runs 14 residues. CDR3 coding DNA: TGTGCCAGCAGCTTATCTAGAAATGGCGGGGAGCTGTTTTTT. Encoded protein: CASSLSRNGGELFF.

The chain uses TRBV27 and TRBJ1-5; D may be TRBD1 (6 bases). V lost 6 bases to trimming and J lost 4 bases, with 13 bases between them. CDR3 length: 14 amino acids. Germline CDR1 is MNHEY and CDR2 is SMNVEV (reference sequence). This CDR3 is CASRRAGENQPQHF. The CDR3 DNA follows: TGTGCCAGCAGAAGGGCAGGGGAGAATCAGCCCCAGCATTTT.

The chain links TRBV14 to TRBJ2-1; 13 bases fit TRBD2. V shed 0 bases, J shed 6 bases, and the junction held 2 bases outside the gene matches. This CDR3 comprises 16 residues. Germline CDR1 and CDR2: SGHDN and FVKESK. The CDR3 sequence: CASSQDTSGRGNEQFF. As DNA, the CDR3 is TGTGCCAGCAGCCAAGATACTAGCGGGAGGGGCAATGAGCAGTTCTTC.

The chain couples TRBV10-3 to TRBJ1-1; D is possibly TRBD1 (6 bases). V was pared by 4 bases and J by 0 bases, with 12 bases between. Germline loops: CDR1 ENHRY, CDR2 SYGVKD. This CDR3 has 15 amino acids. In DNA form, the CDR3 reads TGTGCCATCAGTGCAGGGGTCGGGATGAACACTGAAGCTTTCTTT. It yields the protein CAISAGVGMNTEAFF.

This chain links TRBV30 with TRBJ2-2; 14 nucleotides match TRBD2. Germline V lookup: CDR1 GTSNPN, CDR2 SVGIG (reference sequence). This CDR3 comprises 18 residues. The V segment lost 1 base and the J segment 2 bases; nucleotides outside the gene matches: 6. CDR3 DNA: TGTGCCTGGAGTGGCCCGGGACTAGCGGGAGCAAACACCGGGGAGCTGTTTTTT. Its translation is CAWSGPGLAGANTGELFF.

This clone was found once. The chain couples TRBV30 to TRBJ1-5, with D perhaps matching TRBD1 (6 bases). V lost 3 bases, J lost 3 bases, and 15 bases lay in between. The CDR3 loop spans 15 amino acids. Per the germline V gene, CDR1 is GTSNPN and CDR2 is SVGIG (reference sequence). CDR3 bases: TGTGCCTGGAGACCCGGCAGGGGCAACAATCAGCCCCAGCATTTT. This translates into CAWRPGRGNNQPQHF.